This T cell receptor beta chain was retrieved from a study of fetal regulatory T cell absence and autoimmunity. Overall study findings and caveats: Cord blood and pancreas showed broadly similar TRB gene family usage. Antigen-driven pancreatic autoimmunity before birth in IPEX was inferred from oligoclonal enrichment.

A few counts support this clone. Antigen specificity is unknown. The assay was run at survey level. Libraries were prepared by immunoSEQ multiplex PCR; TCRdb keeps only in-frame clonotypes and omits some of them. The table shows 95,000 to 100,000 clones, with about two thirds occurring only once. The clonotype was recovered from a male donor with IPEX syndrome. Specimen: pancreas tissue.

This CDR3 reads CSVAQGGMNTEAFF. CDR3 in DNA: TGCAGCGTCGCACAGGGCGGAATGAACACTGAAGCTTTCTTT. The chain combines TRBV29-1 with TRBJ1-1; possible D gene TRBD1, 6 bases. This CDR3 is 14 amino acids long. V shed 6 bases and J shed 0 bases, with 14 bases lying between them. Germline CDR1 is SQVTM and CDR2 is ANQGSEA. Full variable domain (missing parts from reference TRBV29-1 and TRBJ1-1): SAVISQKPSRDICQRGTSLTIQCQVDSQVTMMFWYRQQPGQSLTLIATANQGSEATYESGFVIDKFPISRPNLTFSTLTVSNMSPEDSSIYLCSVAQGGMNTEAFFGQGTRLTVV.